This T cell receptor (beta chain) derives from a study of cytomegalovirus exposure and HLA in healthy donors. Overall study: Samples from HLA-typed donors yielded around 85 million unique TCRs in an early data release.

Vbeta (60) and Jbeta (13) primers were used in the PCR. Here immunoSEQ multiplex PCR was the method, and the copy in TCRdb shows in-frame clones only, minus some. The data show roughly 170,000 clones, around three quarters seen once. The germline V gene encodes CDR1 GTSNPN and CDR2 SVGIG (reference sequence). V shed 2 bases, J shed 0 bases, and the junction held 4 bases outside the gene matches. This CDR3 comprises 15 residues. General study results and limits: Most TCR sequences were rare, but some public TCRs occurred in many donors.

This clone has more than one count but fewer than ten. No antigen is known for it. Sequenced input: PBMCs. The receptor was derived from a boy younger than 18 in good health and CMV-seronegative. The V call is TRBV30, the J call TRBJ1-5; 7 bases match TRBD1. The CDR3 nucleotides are TGTGCCTGGAGTCCGGGGACAGCTAGCAATCAGCCCCAGCATTTT. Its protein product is CAWSPGTASNQPQHF.